Described below is a single T cell receptor (beta chain) sequence and its context. This sample stems from a study of blood T cell repertoires in COVID-19. Study information: PBMCs, B-cell-depleted T cells, or T cells were the source of the cDNA or gDNA that made up the material.

The CDR3 has 14 residues. Trimming took off 0 bases at V and 4 bases at J, with 9 bases between the two ends. Germline assignment: CDR1 SGDLS and CDR2 YYNGEE. Original processing notes: Quantification of nucleated cells was approximated via reference gene primer amplification. Sequenced by immunoSEQ multiplex PCR; TCRdb stores in-frame clones only, minus some. That table supplies the V and J calls and clone size; D and trimming were determined from the DNA. The sample yields about 160,000 clones, about 90% seen once. Sequenced sample: peripheral blood. J is TRBJ2-3 and V is TRBV9; TRBD2 might be the D (5 bases). This TCR was sampled from a man aged 25-45 years with COVID-19, enrolled during active disease. The CDR3 bases are TGTGCCAGCAGCGTAGGGGGAGTTTCAGATACGCAGTATTTT. Protein: CASSVGGVSDTQYF.